This T cell receptor beta chain was sequenced for a study of blood T cell repertoires in COVID-19. Turning to the study itself: The United States, Italy and Spain were the sources of the acute and convalescent COVID-19 samples.

Data came from immunoSEQ multiplex PCR; TCRdb stores just in-frame clones and leaves some out. The sample holds around 310,000 clones, roughly 89% seen once. The sample holds one count of this clone. Germline V lookup: CDR1 SGHVS, CDR2 FNYEAQ. The CDR3 extends over 15 amino acids. The V end was cut by 5 bases, the J end by 6 bases, with 18 bases between. Material for sequencing was peripheral blood. The receptor comes from a woman aged 40-49 years with COVID-19, enrolled during active disease. The J gene is TRBJ2-3, the V gene TRBV7-6; D is perhaps TRBD1 (5 bases). This CDR3 reads CASSIWGADEDTQYF. The CDR3 DNA follows: TGTGCCAGCAGCATTTGGGGCGCTGACGAGGATACGCAGTATTTT.